The T cell receptor beta chain under discussion was sequenced for a study of PD-1 blockade in classical Hodgkin lymphoma (dated by TCRdb to 2019 to 2021). About the full investigation: Nivolumab dosing was 3 mg/kg intravenously every 2 weeks, continuing until either disease progression or unacceptable toxicity. A peripheral blood immune signature of response to PD-1 blockade in classical Hodgkin lymphoma was defined using TCR beta sequencing and CyTOF. Summary of the overall study and its limitations: The study covered only a single clinical trial cohort, and the causes of the repertoire differences, possibly disease activity or prior therapy, were still not defined. Trial patients with a complete response had baseline diversity similar to that of newly diagnosed patients, while partial responders and progressors had significantly lower diversity. Baseline TCR diversity was reported to be lower in newly diagnosed patients than in healthy donors, and even lower in relapsed/refractory patients. CD4+ but not CD8+ TCR diversity rose significantly by C4D1 (p=0.0027 vs p=0.16), most apparent in complete responders (p=0.02). Lower diversity was seen in patients whose nivolumab began less than 1 year after ASCT, and these patients were left out of later analyses so that immune reconstitution would not confound the results.

Genomic DNA was isolated using the Qiagen DNeasy kit from unsorted PBMCs as well as from negatively selected CD4+ and CD8+ fractions. Amplification of TCR beta CDR3 regions was done by immunoSEQ multiplex PCR with primers that anneal to V and J segments. A synthetic immune receptor repertoire was used to minimize amplification bias, and any residual bias was removed computationally once sequencing was done. The source study handled its data this way. Repertoire diversity was quantified as the Shannon entropy index using custom Python scripts. Unsorted, CD4+ and CD8+ repertoires were examined separately, except in combined analyses, for which CD4+ and CD8+ sequences were merged in silico. A clone was considered expanded if an increase in frequency of at least 2-fold after treatment relative to C1D1 was found, and a pseudocount of 0.5 was applied to clones undetected at baseline. Singleton clones were defined as clones with 0 or 1 copy at C1D1, and non-singleton clones were defined as clones with 2 or more copies. By matching protein sequences in sorted samples from the same patient, clones expanded in unsorted samples were annotated as CD4+, CD8+ or unknown. Wilcoxon tests on paired samples were used to test diversity changes from C1D1 to C4D1. Drawn from immuneACCESS, this table holds only the in-frame rearrangements with V and J called that TCRdb kept. Clones are partly lost; checked studies trace under half to an unresolved V gene and leave the rest unexplained. That table supplies the V and J calls and clone size; D and trimming were determined from the DNA. Recorded for this sample are 90,000 or so clones; 78% of them occurred a single time. The top ten hold approximately 9% of the sample.

This sample's time point label indicates: cycle 4 day 1 (C4D1), after less than 7 weeks of nivolumab. Every trial patient had relapsed following autologous stem cell transplantation, and prior brentuximab vedotin exposure was what differed among cohorts A, B and C. The trial cohort was composed of 55 to 65 patients with relapsed/refractory classical Hodgkin lymphoma, for whom complete response, partial response or progressive disease was recorded as best overall response. Single-agent nivolumab was administered to trial patients in the multi-cohort phase II CheckMate 205 trial. An independent review committee assessed best overall response using the 2007 International Working Group response criteria. PBMCs from the trial were collected at three points: immediately before nivolumab initiation (C1D1), and during therapy at cycle 2 day 1 and cycle 4 day 1. After peripheral blood was drawn into 8 mL Vacutainer Cell Preparation Tubes, PBMCs were isolated by centrifugation and then cryopreserved.

The CDR3 covers 16 residues, taking in both the cysteine and the phenylalanine. The only DNA kept is the CDR3, 48 bases in frame from the first base. The germline V gene supplies CDR1 SNHLY and CDR2 FYNNEI. V is reduced by 7 bases and J by 0 bases, leaving a spacing of 19 bases between them. Comment on this clone: Its antigen remains undetermined. No quality values exist for individual bases; no much larger clone is one base distant.

The sequencing here drew on peripheral blood mononuclear cells (PBMCs), taken before the fourth cycle of nivolumab. The chain is encoded by TRBV2 joined to TRBJ2-7; possibly the D gene is TRBD2, per 6 matching bases. This receptor was obtained from a human donor with classical Hodgkin lymphoma. CDR3 region: CASIPGVGVGSYEQYF. DNA sequence: TGTGCCAGCATCCCGGGGGTAGGGGTGGGCTCCTACGAGCAGTACTTC.